Each of the 5 T cell receptor beta chains below was sequenced from the same sample in a study of blood T cell dynamics during melanoma immunotherapy. The time point denotes: week 3, after first cycle of checkpoint inhibitor. TCRdb's copy holds only in-frame clones and misses some; the assay was immunoSEQ multiplex PCR. Of 25,000 to 35,000 clones listed, 75% to 90% were seen once; the top ten hold 9% to 12%. This specimen consisted of blood, obtained from a patient treated with checkpoint blockade. All receptors derive from a human donor with melanoma.

In its sample, this clone ranks as medium-sized. V is TRBV27 and J is TRBJ1-2; D ambiguous. CDR3 length equals 14 residues. CDR1 is MNHEY, CDR2 SMNVEV, per germline (reference sequence). V gave up 3 bases and J gave up 3 bases, with 11 bases separating them. The CDR3 DNA reads as TGTGCCAGCAGTTTGACGGGAACTTACTATGGCTACACCTTC. This codes for CASSLTGTYYGYTF.

The V and J genes are TRBV19 and TRBJ1-2; 9 nucleotides line up with TRBD1. Germline V gene sequence: CDR1 LNHDA, CDR2 SQIVND (reference sequence). V lost 4 bases, J lost 4 bases, and 10 bases stayed unmatched. The CDR3 spans 16 residues. The CDR3 spells CASSRTGQGFGYGYTF. The CDR3 DNA reads as TGTGCCAGTAGTAGAACGGGACAGGGATTCGGCTATGGCTACACCTTC.

The chain carries TRBV19 and TRBJ1-5, with TRBD1 as a possible D gene (5 bases). CDR3 length: 13 amino acids. The germline V gene encodes CDR1 LNHDA and CDR2 SQIVND (reference sequence). Trimming shortened V by 10 bases and J by 4 bases, and 14 bases separated the two germline ends. CDR3 amino acids: CATLSGGNQPQHF. In DNA, the CDR3 is TGTGCCACCCTATCCGGGGGTAATCAGCCCCAGCATTTT.

In its sample, this clone was seen a few times. J is TRBJ2-7 and V is TRBV6-1; D is perhaps TRBD1 or TRBD2 (6 bases each). V was shortened by 7 bases and J by 8 bases, with 15 bases between the two germline ends. Per germline, CDR1 MNHNS and CDR2 SASEGT. This CDR3 comprises 12 residues. CDR3 residues: CASNRQEGKQYF. The CDR3 nucleotides read TGTGCCAGCAACCGACAGGAGGGGAAGCAGTACTTC.

The chain uses TRBV28 and TRBJ1-2; possibly TRBD1 for D (6 bases). The V gene's germline CDR1 is MDHEN and CDR2 SYDVKM. Trimming shortened V by 8 bases and J by 2 bases, and 12 bases separated the two germline ends. This CDR3 has 13 residues. Here the CDR3 DNA reads TGTGCCAGCGTAGGACAGAGCAACTATGGCTACACCTTC. Translated: CASVGQSNYGYTF.